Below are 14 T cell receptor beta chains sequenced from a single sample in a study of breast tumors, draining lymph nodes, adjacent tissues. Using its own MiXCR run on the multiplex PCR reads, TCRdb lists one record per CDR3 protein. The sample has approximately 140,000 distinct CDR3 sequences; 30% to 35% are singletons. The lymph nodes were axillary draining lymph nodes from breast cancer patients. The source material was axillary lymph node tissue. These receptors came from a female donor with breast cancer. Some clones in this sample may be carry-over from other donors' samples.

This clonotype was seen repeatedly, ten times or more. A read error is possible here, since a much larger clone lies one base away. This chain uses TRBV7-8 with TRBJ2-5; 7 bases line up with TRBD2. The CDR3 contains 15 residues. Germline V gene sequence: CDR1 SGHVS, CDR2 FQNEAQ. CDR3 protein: CASSLFAGVGETQHF. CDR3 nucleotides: TGTGCCAGCAGCTTATTTGCGGGGGTCGGCGAGACCCAGCACTTC.

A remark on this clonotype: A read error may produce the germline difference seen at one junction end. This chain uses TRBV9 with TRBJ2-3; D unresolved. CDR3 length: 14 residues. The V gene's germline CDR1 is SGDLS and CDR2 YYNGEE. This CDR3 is CASSLGRDTDTQSF. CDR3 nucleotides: TGTGCCAGCAGCTTGGGCAGAGATACAGATACGCAGTCTTTT.

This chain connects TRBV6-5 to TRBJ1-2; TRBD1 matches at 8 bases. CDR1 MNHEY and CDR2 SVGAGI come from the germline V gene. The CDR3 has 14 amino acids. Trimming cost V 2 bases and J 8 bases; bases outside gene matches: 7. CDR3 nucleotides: TGTGCCAGCAGTTACGGGGGACAGGCGGGAGGCTACACCTTC. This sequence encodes CASSYGGQAGGYTF.

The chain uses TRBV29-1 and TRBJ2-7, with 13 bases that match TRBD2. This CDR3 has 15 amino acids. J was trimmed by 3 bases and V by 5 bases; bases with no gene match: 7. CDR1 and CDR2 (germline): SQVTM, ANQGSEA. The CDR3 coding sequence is TGCAGCGTTAACTTCCGGACTAGCGGGAGCTACGAGCAGTACTTC. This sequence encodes CSVNFRTSGSYEQYF.

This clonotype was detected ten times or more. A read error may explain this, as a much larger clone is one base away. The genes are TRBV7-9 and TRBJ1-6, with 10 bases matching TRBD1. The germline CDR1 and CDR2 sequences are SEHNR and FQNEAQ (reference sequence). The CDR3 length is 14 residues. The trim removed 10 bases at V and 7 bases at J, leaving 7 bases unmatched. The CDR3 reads CANRPGQGNSPLHF. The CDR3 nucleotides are TGTGCCAACAGGCCGGGACAGGGGAATTCACCCCTCCACTTT.

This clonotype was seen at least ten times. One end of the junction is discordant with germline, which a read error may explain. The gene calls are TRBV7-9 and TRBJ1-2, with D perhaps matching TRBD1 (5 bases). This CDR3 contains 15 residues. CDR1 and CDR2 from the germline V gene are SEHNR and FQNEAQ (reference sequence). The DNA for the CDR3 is TGTGCCAGCACCGAACCGGGACTCGGGTCCTATGGCTACCCCTTC. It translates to CASTEPGLGSYGYPF.

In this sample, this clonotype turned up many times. The CDR3 region is CASSPQQGPGELFF. Here the CDR3 DNA reads TGTGCCAGTAGTCCTCAACAGGGACCCGGGGAGCTGTTTTTT. The chain recombines TRBV19 with TRBJ2-2; TRBD1 is a possible D gene (6 bases). Germline CDR1 LNHDA, CDR2 SQIVND (reference sequence). The CDR3 totals 14 residues. V was cut by 5 bases and J by 6 bases, with 13 bases left in between.

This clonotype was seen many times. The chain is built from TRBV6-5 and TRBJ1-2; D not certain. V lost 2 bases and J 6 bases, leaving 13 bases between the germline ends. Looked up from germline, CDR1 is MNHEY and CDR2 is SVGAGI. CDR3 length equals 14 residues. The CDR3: CASSYNRWANGYTF. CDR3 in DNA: TGTGCCAGCAGTTACAATCGATGGGCCAATGGCTACACCTTC.

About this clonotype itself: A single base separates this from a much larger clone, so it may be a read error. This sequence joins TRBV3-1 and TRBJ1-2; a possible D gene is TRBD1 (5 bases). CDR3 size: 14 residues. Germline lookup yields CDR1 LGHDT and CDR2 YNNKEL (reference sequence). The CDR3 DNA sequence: TGTGTCAGCAGCCAAGGGGCAGCTAACTATGGCTACACCTTC. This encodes CVSSQGAANYGYTF.

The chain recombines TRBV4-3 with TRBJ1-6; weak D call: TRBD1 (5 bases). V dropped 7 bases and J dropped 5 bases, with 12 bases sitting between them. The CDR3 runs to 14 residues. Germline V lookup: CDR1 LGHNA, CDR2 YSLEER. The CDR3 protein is CASKRRGDNSPLHF. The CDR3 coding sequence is TGCGCCAGCAAAAGGCGAGGGGATAATTCACCCCTCCACTTT.

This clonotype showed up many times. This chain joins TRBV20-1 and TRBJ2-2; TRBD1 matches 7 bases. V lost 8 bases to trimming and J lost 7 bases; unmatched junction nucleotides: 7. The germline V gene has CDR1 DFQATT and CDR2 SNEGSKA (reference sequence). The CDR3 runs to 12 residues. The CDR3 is CSTDRSVGELFF. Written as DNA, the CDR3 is TGCAGTACGGACAGGTCTGTCGGGGAGCTGTTTTTT.

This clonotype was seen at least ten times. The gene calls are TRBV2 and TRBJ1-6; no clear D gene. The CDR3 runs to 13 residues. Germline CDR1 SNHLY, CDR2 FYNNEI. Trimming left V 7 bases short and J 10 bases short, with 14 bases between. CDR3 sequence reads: CASKVVVESPLHF. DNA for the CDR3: TGTGCCAGCAAGGTGGTGGTGGAGTCACCCCTCCACTTT. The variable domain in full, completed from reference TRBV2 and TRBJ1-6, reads EPEVTQTPSHQVTQMGQEVILRCVPISNHLYFYWYRQILGQKVEFLVSFYNNEISEKSEIFDDQFSVERPDGSNFTLKIRSTKLEDSAMYFCASKVVVESPLHFGNGTRLTVT.

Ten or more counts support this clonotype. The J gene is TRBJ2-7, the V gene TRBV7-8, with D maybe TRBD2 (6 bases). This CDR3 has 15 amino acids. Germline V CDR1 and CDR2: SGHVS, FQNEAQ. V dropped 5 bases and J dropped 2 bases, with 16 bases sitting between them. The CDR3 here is CASSKGGGITYEQYF. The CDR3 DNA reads TGTGCCAGCAGCAAAGGTGGGGGGATAACCTACGAGCAGTACTTC.

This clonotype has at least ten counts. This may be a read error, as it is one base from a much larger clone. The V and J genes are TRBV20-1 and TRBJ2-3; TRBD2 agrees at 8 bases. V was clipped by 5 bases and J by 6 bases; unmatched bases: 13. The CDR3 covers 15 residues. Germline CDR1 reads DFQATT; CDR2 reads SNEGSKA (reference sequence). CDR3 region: CSAVGGDILSDTQYF. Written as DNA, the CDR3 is TGCAGTGCTGTCGGGGGGGACATACTGTCCGATACGCAGTATTTT.